This T cell receptor (beta chain) stems from a study of somatic mutations in cytotoxic T cells in rheumatoid arthritis. Study conclusions and caveats: Each of about an eighth of the 65 patients had a largest CD8+ clone that made up more than 20% of CD8+ cells.

Assay used: immunoSEQ multiplex PCR; TCRdb lists only in-frame clones, some missing. The sample holds approximately 15,000 clones, more than 65% seen once. On this clone itself: Its antigen is unknown.

The CDR3 has 18 amino acids. The rearrangement joins TRBV21-1 to TRBJ1-4. TRBV21-1 is classified as a pseudogene. Input material: CD8+ T cells sorted from blood. This TCR was recovered from an adult with rheumatoid arthritis. In nucleotides, the CDR3 is TGTGCCAGCAGCAAACGGGGAACGAAACAGGAAGCAGGCGAAAAACTGTTTTTT. Its translation: CASSKRGTKQEAGEKLFF.